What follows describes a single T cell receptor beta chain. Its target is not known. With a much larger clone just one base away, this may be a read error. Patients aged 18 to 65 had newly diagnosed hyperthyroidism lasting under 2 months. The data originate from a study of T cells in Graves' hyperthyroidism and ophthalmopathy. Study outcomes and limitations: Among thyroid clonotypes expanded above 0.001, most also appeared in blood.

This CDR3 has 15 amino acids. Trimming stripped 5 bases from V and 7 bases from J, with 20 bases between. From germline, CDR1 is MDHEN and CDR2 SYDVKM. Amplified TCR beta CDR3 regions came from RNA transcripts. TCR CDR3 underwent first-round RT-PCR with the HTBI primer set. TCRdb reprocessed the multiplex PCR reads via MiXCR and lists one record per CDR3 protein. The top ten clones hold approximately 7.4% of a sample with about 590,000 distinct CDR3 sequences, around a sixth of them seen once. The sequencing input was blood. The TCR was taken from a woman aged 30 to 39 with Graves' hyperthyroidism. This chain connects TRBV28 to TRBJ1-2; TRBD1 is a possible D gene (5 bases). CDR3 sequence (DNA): TGTGCCAGCAGTCCCATAGGGGACCCCACGGGTGGCTACACCTTC. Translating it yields CASSPIGDPTGGYTF.